These 18 T cell receptor beta chains originate from one sample sequenced in a study of blood T cell repertoires in COVID-19. The table came from immunoSEQ multiplex PCR; TCRdb's copy has only in-frame clones and leaves some out. The data show some 330,000 clones, more than 75% seen once. Sequenced input: PBMCs or T cells enriched from blood (not recorded which). These receptor sequences come from a man aged 40-49 years in a cohort exposed to, infected with or recovered from COVID-19 (not recorded which).

This chain connects TRBV6-1 to TRBJ1-6, with D unresolved. This CDR3 is 18 amino acids long. The V end lost 2 bases, the J end lost 5 bases, and 19 bases lay between the germline ends. Per the germline V gene, CDR1 is MNHNS and CDR2 is SASEGT. The CDR3 DNA follows: TGTGCCAGCAGTGAAATTTTTGGCAGACGAGGGCATAATTCACCCCTCCACTTT. Encoded protein: CASSEIFGRRGHNSPLHF.

The J gene is TRBJ2-1, the V gene TRBV6-5, with 7 bases identical to TRBD2. Germline loops: CDR1 MNHEY, CDR2 SVGAGI. V lost 6 bases, J lost 3 bases, and 8 bases stayed unmatched. This CDR3 has 15 amino acids. This CDR3 reads CASRAGTTNYNEQFF. The CDR3 region has the DNA TGTGCCAGCAGAGCCGGGACTACTAACTACAATGAGCAGTTCTTC.

For this clone: Within the sample, other DNA sequences also encode this same CDR3. V usage is TRBV28 and J usage is TRBJ2-7; 11 nucleotides match TRBD1. Unmatched junction bases numbered 2, after V lost 5 bases and J lost 2 bases. CDR3 length: 14 residues. CDR1 is MDHEN, CDR2 SYDVKM, per germline. The CDR3 DNA follows: TGTGCCAGCAGTCTGGGACAGGGGGCCTACGAGCAGTACTTC. It specifies CASSLGQGAYEQYF.

The chain is built from TRBV7-8 and TRBJ2-2; the match to TRBD2 covers 7 bases. The CDR3 consists of 16 residues. J was trimmed by 1 base and V by 9 bases; bases with no gene match: 11. In germline, CDR1 is SGHVS, CDR2 FQNEAQ. The CDR3: CASNERGLGNTGELFF. In DNA, the CDR3 is TGTGCCAGTAACGAGCGGGGCCTTGGGAACACCGGGGAGCTGTTTTTT.

The CDR3 spells CASSIDRGGEKLFF. For the CDR3, the DNA is TGTGCCAGTAGTATCGACAGGGGGGGTGAAAAACTGTTTTTT. The rearrangement links TRBV19 to TRBJ1-4, with 9 bases identical to TRBD1. The CDR3 totals 14 residues. CDR1 and CDR2 (germline): LNHDA, SQIVND (reference sequence). The V gene end was trimmed by 3 bases and the J gene end by 7 bases; junction bases not matched to a gene: 3.

The chain combines TRBV27 with TRBJ2-1, with D possibly being TRBD2 (7 bases). The CDR3 extends over 13 amino acids. Germline lookup yields CDR1 MNHEY and CDR2 SMNVEV (reference sequence). Deletions cut 3 bases from V and 8 bases from J, with 11 bases between. CDR3 sequence reads: CASSFRGGYEQFF. The CDR3 nucleotides are TGTGCCAGCAGTTTTAGGGGGGGGTATGAGCAGTTCTTC.

The V gene is TRBV5-5, the J gene TRBJ2-1, with D hard to call. CDR3 length: 13 amino acids. V lost 1 base to trimming and J lost 7 bases, with 9 bases between them. The germline V gene has CDR1 SGHKS and CDR2 YYEKEE (reference sequence). The CDR3 region is CASSLTQWNEQFF. As DNA, the CDR3 is TGTGCCAGCAGCTTGACACAGTGGAATGAGCAGTTCTTC.

The chain carries TRBV19 and TRBJ1-2, with 7 bases identical to TRBD1. Trimming at V came to 4 bases and at J to 2 bases, leaving 4 bases not matched to a gene. The CDR3 spans 14 residues. From germline, CDR1 is LNHDA and CDR2 SQIVND (reference sequence). This CDR3 is CASSTEQGNYGYTF. The CDR3 DNA sequence: TGTGCCAGTAGTACCGAACAGGGGAACTATGGCTACACCTTC.

This chain links TRBV15 with TRBJ2-1; D uncertain. The ends were cut back, 0 bases at V and 4 bases at J, with 13 bases in the middle. The germline gives CDR1 LNHNV, CDR2 YYDKDF (reference sequence). This CDR3 comprises 16 residues. As DNA, the CDR3 is TGTGCCACCAGCAGAGACCCAGGCACCTTATACAATGAGCAGTTCTTC. Translating gives CATSRDPGTLYNEQFF.

The rearrangement links TRBV5-3 to TRBJ2-1; 12 bases match TRBD2. TRBV5-3 is flagged as an ORF with uncertain function. Unmatched junction bases numbered 10, after V lost 5 bases and J lost 7 bases. The length of the CDR3 is 16 residues. CDR3 residues: CARSYKTSGSRNEQFF. The CDR3, as DNA: TGTGCCAGAAGTTACAAGACTAGCGGGAGCCGAAATGAGCAGTTCTTC.

The rearrangement links TRBV7-6 to TRBJ2-2, with 12 bases matching TRBD2. Germline-derived CDR1 and CDR2 are SGHVS and FNYEAQ. This CDR3 spans 16 amino acids. With 5 bases clipped from V and 1 base from J, the junction kept 2 bases outside the gene matches. CDR3 sequence: CASSKGLAGNTGELFF. In nucleotides, the CDR3 is TGTGCCAGCAGCAAGGGACTAGCGGGGAACACCGGGGAGCTGTTTTTT.

The chain is built from TRBV30 and TRBJ2-1, with D possibly being TRBD2 (7 bases). The CDR3 is made up of 16 amino acids. The V gene's germline CDR1 is GTSNPN and CDR2 SVGIG (reference sequence). The V end lost 4 bases, the J end lost 0 bases, and 16 bases lay between the germline ends. The CDR3: CAWNGGLGVSYNEQFF. CDR3 nucleotides: TGTGCCTGGAACGGGGGGCTCGGGGTCTCCTACAATGAGCAGTTCTTC.

This clone was counted a few times. This chain joins TRBV19 and TRBJ1-2, with a weak D call TRBD1 (6 bases). This CDR3 contains 13 residues. Between the trimmed V and J ends, which lost 3 bases and 6 bases, there was a span of 11 bases. Looked up from germline, CDR1 is LNHDA and CDR2 is SQIVND (reference sequence). The CDR3 nucleotides read TGTGCCAGTAGTATTGGTGGGGACAATGGCTACACCTTC. Translating it yields CASSIGGDNGYTF.

The rearrangement uses TRBV5-1 and TRBJ1-1, with unresolved D. Trimming took 0 bases from V and 0 from J, leaving 9 bases between them. From germline, CDR1 is SGHRS and CDR2 YFSETQ. There are 15 residues in the CDR3. The CDR3: CASSLDRSLNTEAFF. CDR3 in DNA: TGCGCCAGCAGCTTGGATCGCAGTTTGAACACTGAAGCTTTCTTT.

The chain recombines TRBV10-2 with TRBJ2-5; 8 nucleotides line up with TRBD1. In germline, CDR1 is WSHSY, CDR2 SAAADI. V dropped 4 bases and J dropped 4; count of bases not matched to a gene: 8. CDR3 length: 15 amino acids. Here the CDR3 reads CASSGIDRGTETQYF. CDR3 DNA: TGCGCCAGCAGTGGGATTGACAGGGGTACAGAGACCCAGTACTTC.

There are a few counts of this clone. V gene TRBV5-1 combines with J gene TRBJ1-5, with TRBD1 matching 7 bases. CDR1 and CDR2 from the germline V gene are SGHRS and YFSETQ. CDR3 length equals 15 residues. V lost 0 bases, J lost 0 bases, and 0 bases stayed unmatched. The CDR3 is CASSLGQGSNQPQHF. The DNA of the CDR3 is TGCGCCAGCAGCTTGGGACAGGGTAGCAATCAGCCCCAGCATTTT.

The chain uses TRBV6-5 and TRBJ1-2, with a possible D match to TRBD1 (6 bases). Germline V gives CDR1 MNHEY, CDR2 SVGAGI. The germline V and J ends were trimmed by 5 bases and 2 bases, with 12 bases remaining between them. This CDR3 region has 14 residues. The CDR3 DNA is TGTGCCAGCAGTCGTTCCGGGACAAACTATGGCTACACCTTC. It yields the protein CASSRSGTNYGYTF.

The chain is built from TRBV13 and TRBJ2-2; TRBD2 matches at 11 bases. Germline V CDR1 and CDR2: PRHDT, FYEKMQ (reference sequence). CDR3 length equals 16 residues. V lost 3 bases to trimming and J lost 3 bases; unmatched junction nucleotides: 3. In DNA, the CDR3 is TGTGCCAGCAGCTTGAGACTAGCGGGACACACCGGGGAGCTGTTTTTT. Translated, it gives CASSLRLAGHTGELFF.